Listed below are T cell receptor beta chains from one sample, sequenced in a study of blood T cell repertoires in COVID-19. The assay was immunoSEQ multiplex PCR, and TCRdb's table has in-frame clones only and misses some. In the table there are fewer than 300,000 clones, around 85% of which are singletons. The sample comprised peripheral blood. The receptors stem from a human donor with COVID-19, enrolled during active disease. The donor label of this sample is uncertain. Both conserved end residues are part of each CDR3. The order of the fields is V gene, clone size, D gene, J gene, CDR3 protein, CDR3 DNA. D genes are given only for firm matches. Rows give clone size only sometimes, using once, few, many, or a class for an expanded clone.

V: TRBV6-1; size: -; D: -; J: TRBJ1-2; CDR3: CASSEQGMSYGYTF; DNA: TGTGCCAGCAGTGAACAGGGGATGAGCTATGGCTACACCTTC
V: TRBV2; size: once; D: TRBD2; J: TRBJ2-3; CDR3: CASTASGETDTQYF; DNA: TGTGCCAGCACTGCTAGCGGAGAGACAGATACGCAGTATTTT
V: TRBV4-1; size: -; D: -; J: TRBJ1-5; CDR3: CASSQEAQINQPQHF; DNA: TGCGCCAGCAGCCAAGAGGCCCAGATCAATCAGCCCCAGCATTTT
V: TRBV6-5; size: -; D: TRBD2; J: TRBJ2-3; CDR3: CASSLAGVGNTQYF; DNA: TGTGCCAGCAGCCTAGCGGGAGTCGGGAATACGCAGTATTTT
V: TRBV7-3; size: few; D: -; J: TRBJ2-5; CDR3: CASSLTGRRAQETQYF; DNA: TGTGCCAGCAGCTTAACGGGCAGGAGGGCCCAAGAGACCCAGTACTTC
V: TRBV6-2/TRBV6-3; size: -; D: -; J: TRBJ2-4; CDR3: CASSYSRLPNIQYF; DNA: TGTGCCAGCAGTTACTCGAGACTGCCAAACATTCAGTACTTC
V: TRBV7-3; size: -; D: -; J: TRBJ1-1; CDR3: CASSRQLNTEAFF; DNA: TGTGCCAGCAGCCGACAGCTAAACACTGAAGCTTTCTTT
V: TRBV7-9; size: -; D: -; J: TRBJ1-3; CDR3: CASSSTFSNLWGNTIYF; DNA: TGTGCCAGCAGCTCTACGTTCTCAAACCTTTGGGGAAACACCATATATTTT
V: TRBV30; size: -; D: -; J: TRBJ1-3; CDR3: CAWSPPQGGGNTIYF; DNA: TGTGCCTGGAGTCCCCCCCAGGGAGGCGGAAACACCATATATTTT
V: TRBV7-2; size: -; D: -; J: TRBJ1-2; CDR3: CASSLGRLYGYTF; DNA: TGTGCCAGCAGCTTGGGCAGATTGTATGGCTACACCTTC
V: TRBV5-1; size: -; D: -; J: TRBJ1-1; CDR3: CASSLEEQLAFF; DNA: TGCGCCAGCAGCTTGGAAGAACAGCTTGCTTTCTTT
V: TRBV6-5; size: -; D: TRBD2; J: TRBJ2-1; CDR3: CASRQTSGGTHEQFF; DNA: TGTGCCAGCAGACAGACTAGCGGAGGAACCCATGAGCAGTTCTTC
V: TRBV6-4; size: -; D: TRBD1; J: TRBJ2-7; CDR3: CASGNSGTAILYF; DNA: TGTGCCAGCGGCAACTCCGGGACAGCGATCTTGTACTTC
V: TRBV5-1; size: few; D: -; J: TRBJ1-2; CDR3: CASSLTPGGDYGYTF; DNA: TGCGCCAGCAGCTTGACTCCGGGGGGTGACTATGGCTACACCTTC
V: TRBV4-1; size: few; D: -; J: TRBJ1-5; CDR3: CASSQDRLGTAQPQHF; DNA: TGCGCCAGCAGCCAAGATAGACTAGGGACGGCTCAGCCCCAGCATTTT
V: TRBV19; size: -; D: -; J: TRBJ1-1; CDR3: CASRVQGEGMNTEAFF; DNA: TGTGCCAGTAGGGTCCAAGGAGAGGGAATGAACACTGAAGCTTTCTTT
V: TRBV5-1; size: -; D: TRBD1; J: TRBJ2-7; CDR3: CASSLVAGGAINEQYF; DNA: TGCGCCAGCAGCTTGGTCGCAGGGGGCGCCATAAACGAGCAGTACTTC
V: TRBV12-3/TRBV12-4; size: -; D: -; J: TRBJ2-1; CDR3: CASSWREVNEQFF; DNA: TGTGCCAGCAGTTGGAGAGAGGTGAATGAGCAGTTCTTC
V: TRBV29-1; size: -; D: -; J: TRBJ2-7; CDR3: CSVASPGYEQYF; DNA: TGCAGCGTTGCTTCTCCAGGCTACGAGCAGTACTTC
V: TRBV19; size: -; D: -; J: TRBJ1-5; CDR3: CASMGRGWTNQPQHF; DNA: TGTGCCAGTATGGGGAGGGGGTGGACCAATCAGCCCCAGCATTTT
V: TRBV29-1; size: -; D: -; J: TRBJ2-5; CDR3: CSAEGDLETQYF; DNA: TGCAGCGCCGAGGGGGACCTAGAGACCCAGTACTTC
V: TRBV18; size: once; D: -; J: TRBJ2-6; CDR3: CASSPILYGASGANVLTF; DNA: TGTGCCAGCTCACCTATATTATACGGAGCCTCTGGGGCCAACGTCCTGACTTTC
V: TRBV19; size: -; D: -; J: TRBJ2-7; CDR3: CASSIDHGGSSLYEQYF; DNA: TGTGCCAGTAGTATAGATCATGGAGGGTCTTCTCTCTACGAGCAGTACTTC
V: TRBV28; size: -; D: -; J: TRBJ1-4; CDR3: CASSLRGGEKLFF; DNA: TGTGCCAGCAGTTTGCGGGGAGGTGAAAAACTGTTTTTT
V: TRBV19; size: -; D: -; J: TRBJ1-5; CDR3: CASSPGGAGGTQPQHF; DNA: TGTGCCAGTAGTCCTGGGGGCGCCGGGGGGACACAGCCCCAGCATTTT
V: TRBV7-9; size: -; D: TRBD1; J: TRBJ2-1; CDR3: CASSTWRGQGASYNEQFF; DNA: TGTGCCAGCAGCACCTGGAGGGGACAGGGGGCCTCCTACAATGAGCAGTTCTTC
V: TRBV6-6; size: -; D: -; J: TRBJ1-5; CDR3: CASTGFTNQPQHF; DNA: TGTGCCAGCACAGGGTTTACCAATCAGCCCCAGCATTTT
V: TRBV28; size: -; D: TRBD1; J: TRBJ2-3; CDR3: CASSLPTGGGESYTDTQYF; DNA: TGTGCCAGCAGTTTACCCACAGGGGGCGGGGAATCTTACACAGATACGCAGTATTTT
V: TRBV5-1; size: -; D: TRBD1; J: TRBJ2-5; CDR3: CASSLLGQGAGETQYF; DNA: TGCGCCAGCAGCTTGCTGGGACAGGGGGCGGGCGAGACCCAGTACTTC
V: TRBV6-5; size: -; D: -; J: TRBJ2-5; CDR3: CATKGVVTETQYF; DNA: TGTGCCACGAAAGGGGTCGTTACGGAGACCCAGTACTTC
V: TRBV18; size: -; D: -; J: TRBJ1-3; CDR3: CASSPPGGATSGNTIYF; DNA: TGTGCCAGCTCACCACCTGGGGGGGCCACTTCTGGAAACACCATATATTTT
V: TRBV4-2; size: -; D: -; J: TRBJ2-7; CDR3: CASSHLPGAYEQYF; DNA: TGTGCCAGCAGCCATCTCCCGGGGGCCTACGAGCAGTACTTC
V: TRBV2; size: -; D: -; J: TRBJ1-1; CDR3: CASSGDRLYTEAFF; DNA: TGTGCCAGCAGTGGAGACAGGCTATATACTGAAGCTTTCTTT
V: TRBV12-3/TRBV12-4; size: -; D: -; J: TRBJ1-1; CDR3: CASSLSPGEAFF; DNA: TGTGCCAGCAGTTTAAGTCCAGGAGAAGCTTTCTTT
V: TRBV2; size: few; D: TRBD2; J: TRBJ2-3; CDR3: CASTWTSGRAPDTQYF; DNA: TGTGCCAGCACCTGGACTAGCGGGAGGGCCCCAGATACGCAGTATTTT